A selection of T cell receptor beta chains follows, all from one sample in a study of cytotoxic CD8 clonotypes in ibrutinib-treated CLL. The repertoire was sequenced with immunoSEQ multiplex PCR; TCRdb's copy has only in-frame clones and lacks some. This table has about 76,000 clones, about 86% appearing once. Source: PBMCs, taken before ibrutinib treatment. Receptors originate from a human donor with chronic lymphocytic leukemia. The CDR3 runs from the conserved cysteine through the conserved F or W. The D gene is left open where the match is weak. The size of a clone is reported for some rows only, either as once, few or many, or as a class for expanded clones.

d_call	clone_size	v_call	j_call	cdr3_aa	cdr3_nt
TRBD1	-	TRBV5-4	TRBJ1-3	CASSRTGGFTGNTIYF	TGTGCCAGCAGCAGGACAGGGGGATTCACTGGAAACACCATATATTTT
TRBD2	-	TRBV5-1	TRBJ2-5	CASSFGPGLAGETQYF	TGCGCCAGCAGCTTTGGACCGGGACTAGCGGGAGAGACCCAGTACTTC
TRBD2	-	TRBV11-2	TRBJ2-7	CASSPRESGRASSYEQYF	TGTGCCAGCAGCCCTAGGGAGAGCGGGAGGGCCAGTTCCTACGAGCAGTACTTC
-	few	TRBV27	TRBJ1-4	CASSPLSWAGGVFF	TGTGCCAGCAGTCCCCTTTCTTGGGCAGGTGGGGTGTTTTTT
TRBD1	many	TRBV19	TRBJ2-5	CASSIPAGGQETQYF	TGTGCCAGTAGTATCCCGGCAGGGGGCCAAGAGACCCAGTACTTC
-	-	TRBV27	TRBJ1-5	CASSVWAGLNSNQPQHF	TGTGCCAGCAGTGTCTGGGCAGGACTAAATAGCAATCAGCCCCAGCATTTT
-	-	TRBV30	TRBJ1-4	CAWSSTGPAGEKLFF	TGTGCCTGGAGTTCGACAGGCCCCGCTGGCGAAAAACTGTTTTTT
-	-	TRBV5-1	TRBJ2-1	CASSPWTANEQFF	TGCGCCAGCAGCCCCTGGACGGCGAATGAGCAGTTCTTC
TRBD2	-	TRBV5-1	TRBJ2-1	CASSARLAGTGEQFF	TGCGCCAGCAGCGCCCGACTAGCGGGGACGGGTGAGCAGTTCTTC
-	-	TRBV9	TRBJ2-1	CASSVGGTLNEQFF	TGTGCCAGCAGCGTAGGTGGGACTTTAAATGAGCAGTTCTTC
-	-	TRBV11-2	TRBJ2-7	CASSIGLYEQYF	TGTGCCAGCAGCATAGGCCTTTACGAGCAGTACTTC
TRBD2	-	TRBV9	TRBJ2-1	CASSVTSGNNEQFF	TGTGCCAGCAGCGTAACTAGCGGGAACAATGAGCAGTTCTTC
TRBD1	-	TRBV6-5	TRBJ1-1	CASRRHRGQNTEAFF	TGTGCCAGCAGACGACACAGGGGGCAAAACACTGAAGCTTTCTTT
TRBD2	-	TRBV5-4	TRBJ2-3	CASSLATSGSGTDTQYF	TGTGCCAGCAGCTTGGCAACTAGCGGGAGTGGGACAGATACGCAGTATTTT
-	few	TRBV19	TRBJ1-2	CASSKQGSDYGYTF	TGTGCCAGTAGTAAGCAGGGATCGGACTATGGCTACACCTTC
-	-	TRBV11-2	TRBJ2-5	CASSLRARQEGYQETQYF	TGTGCCAGCAGCTTAAGGGCCCGCCAGGAGGGTTACCAAGAGACCCAGTACTTC
TRBD1	once	TRBV9	TRBJ2-3	CASSARQGPTDTQYF	TGTGCCAGCAGCGCCCGACAGGGCCCCACAGATACGCAGTATTTT
TRBD2	-	TRBV7-3	TRBJ2-1	CASSSSGRAFNEQFF	TGTGCCAGCAGCTCTAGCGGGAGGGCCTTTAATGAGCAGTTCTTC
-	-	TRBV5-1	TRBJ1-5	CASSFRFDQPQHF	TGCGCCAGCAGCTTCCGGTTTGACCAGCCCCAGCATTTT
-	many	TRBV9	TRBJ2-7	CASGGVAYEQYF	TGTGCCAGCGGGGGCGTTGCCTACGAGCAGTACTTC
-	-	TRBV5-1	TRBJ1-1	CASSLGYGGLRGSGAEAFF	TGCGCCAGCAGCTTGGGATACGGGGGACTAAGGGGCTCCGGGGCTGAAGCTTTCTTT
-	-	TRBV5-1	TRBJ2-1	CASHGDNEQFF	TGCGCCAGTCATGGTGACAATGAGCAGTTCTTC
TRBD2	once	TRBV5-4	TRBJ2-1	CASSGGTRSYNEQFF	TGTGCCAGCAGCGGCGGGACTAGGTCCTACAATGAGCAGTTCTTC
-	once	TRBV4-1	TRBJ1-2	CASSQEGATSNYGYTF	TGCGCCAGCAGCCAAGAGGGGGCGACTAGTAACTATGGCTACACCTTC
-	-	TRBV19	TRBJ2-3	CASRLDSWVTDTQYF	TGTGCCAGTAGGCTGGACAGTTGGGTAACAGATACGCAGTATTTT
TRBD1	-	TRBV2	TRBJ2-2	CASSGDRPNTGELFF	TGTGCCAGCAGTGGGGACAGGCCGAACACCGGGGAGCTGTTTTTT
-	-	TRBV27	TRBJ2-5	CASSLFGGETQYF	TGTGCCAGCAGTTTATTTGGGGGGGAGACCCAGTACTTC
-	-	TRBV19	TRBJ2-1	CASSISTGSYNEQFF	TGTGCCAGTAGTATTTCCACAGGGAGCTACAATGAGCAGTTCTTC
-	-	TRBV20-1	TRBJ1-1	CSASTSPEAFF	TGCAGTGCTAGTACGTCCCCTGAAGCTTTCTTT
-	-	TRBV7-9	TRBJ2-7	CASSFSSYEQYF	TGTGCCAGCAGCTTCTCTAGTTACGAGCAGTACTTC
-	-	TRBV9	TRBJ2-1	CASSVNNEQFF	TGTGCCAGCAGCGTGAACAATGAGCAGTTCTTC
-	-	TRBV5-1	TRBJ2-5	CASSLGGELVETQYF	TGCGCCAGCAGCTTGGGCGGCGAGCTGGTGGAGACCCAGTACTTC
TRBD1	once	TRBV7-3	TRBJ2-1	CASSYPGTGGTDEQFF	TGTGCCAGCAGCTATCCCGGGACAGGGGGTACGGATGAGCAGTTCTTC
-	-	TRBV10-1	TRBJ2-3	CASSDGNRGTDTQYF	TGCGCCAGCAGTGATGGTAACAGGGGCACAGATACGCAGTATTTT
-	-	TRBV30	TRBJ2-3	CAWSEGGGTDTQYF	TGTGCCTGGAGCGAGGGAGGCGGCACAGATACGCAGTATTTT
-	-	TRBV7-9	TRBJ2-3	CASSGADPAQYF	TGTGCCAGCAGTGGGGCGGACCCGGCGCAGTATTTT
-	once	TRBV7-8	TRBJ1-2	CASSFYDRLGDDGYTF	TGTGCCAGCAGCTTTTACGATCGGTTAGGTGATGATGGCTACACCTTC
-	-	TRBV5-1	TRBJ2-7	CASSLDWRNTYTPPYEQYF	TGCGCCAGCAGCCTCGACTGGCGGAACACCTATACCCCGCCCTACGAGCAGTACTTC
-	few	TRBV27	TRBJ1-1	CASSFNPNTEAFF	TGTGCCAGCAGTTTCAACCCGAACACTGAAGCTTTCTTT
-	-	TRBV7-3	TRBJ2-2	CASSLSRAGTGELFF	TGTGCCAGCAGCTTAAGCAGGGCGGGGACCGGGGAGCTGTTTTTT
TRBD2	-	TRBV11-2	TRBJ2-5	CASSLGLAEQETQYF	TGTGCCAGCAGCTTAGGGCTAGCGGAGCAAGAGACCCAGTACTTC
-	-	TRBV7-3	TRBJ2-1	CASSSTGLGGDNEQFF	TGTGCCAGCAGCTCAACCGGACTAGGGGGTGACAATGAGCAGTTCTTC
TRBD2	-	TRBV4-1	TRBJ2-7	CASSHQGLAAYEQYF	TGCGCCAGCAGCCACCAAGGACTAGCGGCCTACGAGCAGTACTTC
-	-	TRBV6-1	TRBJ2-5	CASSNWGSQETQYF	TGTGCCAGCAGTAATTGGGGTTCCCAAGAGACCCAGTACTTC
-	-	TRBV20-1	TRBJ1-1	CSARLPTEAFF	TGCAGTGCTAGACTCCCCACTGAAGCTTTCTTT
-	-	TRBV7-9	TRBJ1-2	CASSQNYGYTF	TGTGCCAGCAGCCAAAACTATGGCTACACCTTC
TRBD2	-	TRBV11-3	TRBJ2-5	CASSSTSGRAETQYF	TGTGCCAGCAGCTCGACTAGCGGGAGGGCCGAGACCCAGTACTTC
-	-	TRBV10-2	TRBJ1-5	CASSESNTNQPQHF	TGCGCCAGCAGTGAGTCGAACACCAATCAGCCCCAGCATTTT
-	-	TRBV25-1	TRBJ2-7	CASSEYGPRTYEQYF	TGTGCCAGCAGTGAATACGGCCCCAGAACCTACGAGCAGTACTTC
TRBD1	-	TRBV5-1	TRBJ1-3	CASSPGQRVSGNTIYF	TGCGCCAGCAGCCCGGGACAGCGGGTCTCTGGAAACACCATATATTTT